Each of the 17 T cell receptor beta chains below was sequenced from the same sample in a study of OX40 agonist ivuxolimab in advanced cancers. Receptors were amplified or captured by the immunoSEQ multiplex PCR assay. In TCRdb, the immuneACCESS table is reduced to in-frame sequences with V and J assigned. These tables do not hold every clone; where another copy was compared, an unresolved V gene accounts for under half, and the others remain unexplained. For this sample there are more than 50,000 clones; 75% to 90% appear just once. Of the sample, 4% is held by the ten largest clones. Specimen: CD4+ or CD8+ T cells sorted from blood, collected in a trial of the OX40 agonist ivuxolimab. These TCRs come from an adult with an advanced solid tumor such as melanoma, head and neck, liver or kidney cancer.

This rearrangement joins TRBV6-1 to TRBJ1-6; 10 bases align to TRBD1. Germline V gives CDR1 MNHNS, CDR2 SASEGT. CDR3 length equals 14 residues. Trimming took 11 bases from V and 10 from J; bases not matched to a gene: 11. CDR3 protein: CAAQYGTGESPLHF. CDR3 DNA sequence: TGTGCCGCCCAATATGGGACAGGGGAGTCACCCCTCCACTTT.

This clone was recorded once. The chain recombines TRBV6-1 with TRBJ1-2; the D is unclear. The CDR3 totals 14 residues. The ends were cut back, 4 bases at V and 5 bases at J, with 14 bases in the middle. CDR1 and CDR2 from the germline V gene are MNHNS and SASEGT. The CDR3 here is CASSASSTEYGYTF. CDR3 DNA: TGTGCCAGCAGTGCAAGTAGCACCGAGTATGGCTACACCTTC.

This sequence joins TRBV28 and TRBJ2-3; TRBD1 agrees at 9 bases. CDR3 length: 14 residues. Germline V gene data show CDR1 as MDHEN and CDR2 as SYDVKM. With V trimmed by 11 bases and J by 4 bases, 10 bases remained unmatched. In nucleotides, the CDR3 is TGTGCCCACTCCGGGACAGGGACGTCAGATACGCAGTATTTT. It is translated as CAHSGTGTSDTQYF.

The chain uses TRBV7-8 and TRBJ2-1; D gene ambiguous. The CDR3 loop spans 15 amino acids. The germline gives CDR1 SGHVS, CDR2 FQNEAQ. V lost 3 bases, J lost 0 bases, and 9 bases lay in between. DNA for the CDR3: TGTGCCAGCAGCTTGTCTATCAGCTCCTACAATGAGCAGTTCTTC. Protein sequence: CASSLSISSYNEQFF.

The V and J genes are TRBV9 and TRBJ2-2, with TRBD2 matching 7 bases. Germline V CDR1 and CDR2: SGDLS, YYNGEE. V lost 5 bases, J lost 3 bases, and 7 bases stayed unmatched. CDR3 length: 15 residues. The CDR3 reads CASSLRGDHTGELFF. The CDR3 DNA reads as TGTGCCAGCAGTCTCCGGGGGGACCACACCGGGGAGCTGTTTTTT.

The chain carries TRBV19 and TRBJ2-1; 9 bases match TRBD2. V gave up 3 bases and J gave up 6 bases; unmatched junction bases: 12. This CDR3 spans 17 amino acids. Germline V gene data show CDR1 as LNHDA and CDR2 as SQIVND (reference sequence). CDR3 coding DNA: TGTGCCAGTAGTATTCCTGCGGGAGGGGATAGCCGCAATGAGCAGTTCTTC. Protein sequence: CASSIPAGGDSRNEQFF.

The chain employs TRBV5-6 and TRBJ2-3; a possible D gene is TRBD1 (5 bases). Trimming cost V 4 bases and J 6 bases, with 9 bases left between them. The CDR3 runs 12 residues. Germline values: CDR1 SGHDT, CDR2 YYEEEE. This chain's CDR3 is CASSIKGDTQYF. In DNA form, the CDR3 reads TGTGCCAGCAGCATAAAGGGGGATACGCAGTATTTT.

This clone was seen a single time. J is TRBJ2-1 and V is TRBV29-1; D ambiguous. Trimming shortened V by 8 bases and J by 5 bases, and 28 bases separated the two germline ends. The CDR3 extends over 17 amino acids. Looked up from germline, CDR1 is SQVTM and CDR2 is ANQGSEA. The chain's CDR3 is CSPRGPRKFFTNNEQFF. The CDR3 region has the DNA TGCAGCCCCCGTGGGCCCAGAAAATTCTTTACTAACAATGAGCAGTTCTTC.

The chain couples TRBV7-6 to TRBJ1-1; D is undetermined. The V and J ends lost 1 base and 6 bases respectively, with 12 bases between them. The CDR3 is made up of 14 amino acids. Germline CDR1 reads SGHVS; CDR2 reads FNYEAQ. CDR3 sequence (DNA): TGTGCCAGCAGCTTAGAACCCAACCGGGCTGAAGCTTTCTTT. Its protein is CASSLEPNRAEAFF.

In DNA, the CDR3 is TGTGCCAGCAGTTTATACCTACAGGGTGGGGGCTACACCTTC. It is translated as CASSLYLQGGGYTF. V gene TRBV28 combines with J gene TRBJ1-2; tentatively, D is TRBD1 (6 bases). The ends were cut back, 1 base at V and 8 bases at J, with 14 bases in the middle. CDR1 and CDR2 (germline): MDHEN, SYDVKM. This CDR3 is built from 14 residues.

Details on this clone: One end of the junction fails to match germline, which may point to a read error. This chain's CDR3 is CASREDRGPGEKLFF. CDR3 in DNA: TGTGCCAGCAGGGAAGACAGGGGGCCTGGGGAAAAACTGTTTTTT. The gene calls are TRBV6-1 and TRBJ1-4; 10 nucleotides align to TRBD1. Germline V CDR1 and CDR2: MNHNS, SASEGT. This CDR3 is 15 amino acids long.

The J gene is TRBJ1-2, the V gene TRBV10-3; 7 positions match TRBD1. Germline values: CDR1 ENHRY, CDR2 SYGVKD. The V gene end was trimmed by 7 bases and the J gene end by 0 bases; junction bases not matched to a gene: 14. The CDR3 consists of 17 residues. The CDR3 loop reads CAIKRDSLSPANYGYTF. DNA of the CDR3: TGTGCCATCAAAAGGGACAGCCTATCCCCCGCTAACTATGGCTACACCTTC.

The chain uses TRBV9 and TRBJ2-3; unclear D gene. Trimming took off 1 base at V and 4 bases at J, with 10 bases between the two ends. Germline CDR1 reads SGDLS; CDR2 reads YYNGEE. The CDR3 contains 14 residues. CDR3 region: CASSVSPSPDTQYF. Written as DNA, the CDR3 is TGTGCCAGCAGCGTAAGCCCCTCCCCAGATACGCAGTATTTT.

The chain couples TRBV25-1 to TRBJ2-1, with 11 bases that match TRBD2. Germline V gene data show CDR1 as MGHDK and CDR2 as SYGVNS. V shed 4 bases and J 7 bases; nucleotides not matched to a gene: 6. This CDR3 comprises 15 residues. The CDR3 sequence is CASSGPGLAANEQFF. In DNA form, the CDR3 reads TGTGCCAGCAGTGGACCGGGACTAGCGGCTAATGAGCAGTTCTTC.

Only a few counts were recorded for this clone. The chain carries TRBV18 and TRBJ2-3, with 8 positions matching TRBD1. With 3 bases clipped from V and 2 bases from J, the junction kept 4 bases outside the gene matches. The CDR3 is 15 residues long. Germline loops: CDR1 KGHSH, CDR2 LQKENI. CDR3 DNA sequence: TGTGCCAGCTCACCGGACAGGGCCCACACAGATACGCAGTATTTT. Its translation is CASSPDRAHTDTQYF.

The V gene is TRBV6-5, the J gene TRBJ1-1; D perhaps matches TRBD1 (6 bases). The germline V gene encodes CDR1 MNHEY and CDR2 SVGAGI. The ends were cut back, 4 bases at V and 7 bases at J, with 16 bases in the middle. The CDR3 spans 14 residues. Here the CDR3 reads CASSSRGGKDEAFF. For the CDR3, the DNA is TGTGCCAGCAGTTCCCGAGGGGGAAAGGATGAAGCTTTCTTT.

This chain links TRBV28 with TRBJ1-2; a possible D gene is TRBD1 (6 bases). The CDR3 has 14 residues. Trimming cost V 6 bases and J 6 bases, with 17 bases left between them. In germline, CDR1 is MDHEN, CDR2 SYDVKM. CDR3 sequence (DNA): TGTGCCAGCAGCGCCCCAGGGGTTTTGGATGGCTACACCTTC. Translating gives CASSAPGVLDGYTF.